The 21 T cell receptor beta chains below come from one sample, sequenced in a study of T cell responses to AZD1222 COVID-19 vaccine. The repertoire was sequenced with immunoSEQ multiplex PCR; TCRdb's copy has only in-frame clones and lacks some. The sample has 130,000 to 150,000 clones; just over 90% are singletons. The sequencing used peripheral blood, collected on day 0 of MenACWY control vaccination. These receptors came from an adult in good health.

The chain combines TRBV6-5 with TRBJ1-5, with D perhaps matching TRBD1 (6 bases). CDR3 size: 15 residues. Trimming stripped 6 bases from V and 0 bases from J, with 12 bases between. In germline, CDR1 is MNHEY, CDR2 SVGAGI. The chain's CDR3 is CASRDSTYSNQPQHF. In DNA form, the CDR3 reads TGTGCCAGCAGGGACAGCACTTATAGCAATCAGCCCCAGCATTTT.

In its sample, this clone was seen once. The V and J genes are TRBV28 and TRBJ2-2; no reliable D call. The V end lost 6 bases, the J end lost 9 bases, and 11 bases lay between the germline ends. CDR1 is MDHEN, CDR2 SYDVKM, per germline. This CDR3 is 12 amino acids long. The CDR3 DNA reads TGTGCCAGCAGCTTAGCTTTCCGGGAGCTGTTTTTT. Translation: CASSLAFRELFF.

V usage is TRBV27 and J usage is TRBJ2-5; weak D call: TRBD2 (5 bases). The CDR3 extends over 14 amino acids. The germline V gene has CDR1 MNHEY and CDR2 SMNVEV (reference sequence). V gave up 8 bases and J gave up 1 base, with 14 bases separating them. The CDR3: CASARSGIQETQYF. CDR3 coding DNA: TGTGCCAGCGCTAGGTCGGGGATCCAAGAGACCCAGTACTTC.

The genes are TRBV18 and TRBJ1-1; TRBD1 agrees at 10 bases. The CDR3 consists of 14 residues. After removal of 2 bases from V and 8 bases from J, the junction contained 5 bases not matched to a gene. Germline V CDR1 and CDR2: KGHSH, LQKENI. CDR3 region: CASSPKRQGAEAFF. The DNA of the CDR3 is TGTGCCAGCTCACCAAAGCGACAGGGGGCCGAAGCTTTCTTT.

This rearrangement joins TRBV28 to TRBJ2-3, with 7 bases identical to TRBD1. The CDR3 is 15 amino acids. Unmatched junction bases numbered 9, after V lost 4 bases and J lost 5 bases. CDR1 MDHEN and CDR2 SYDVKM come from the germline V gene. The CDR3 sequence: CASSSQQGQVDTQYF. CDR3 bases: TGTGCCAGCAGTTCCCAACAGGGGCAGGTAGATACGCAGTATTTT.

The chain carries TRBV7-9 and TRBJ2-3, with TRBD2 identical over 8 bases. The CDR3 loop spans 15 amino acids. V shed 2 bases, J shed 7 bases, and the junction held 8 bases outside the gene matches. Germline loops: CDR1 SEHNR, CDR2 FQNEAQ (reference sequence). The CDR3 protein is CASSLKAGAHNTQYF. The CDR3, as DNA: TGTGCCAGCAGCTTAAAAGCGGGAGCGCACAATACGCAGTATTTT.

The chain recombines TRBV3-1 (or the pseudogene TRBV3-2) with TRBJ1-2; D unclear. Germline V gene data show CDR1 as LGHDT and CDR2 as YNNKEL (reference sequence). This CDR3 region has 12 residues. V was pared by 1 base and J by 5 bases, with 5 bases between. CDR3 in DNA: TGTGCCAGCAGCCAAGTAAAGTATGGCTACACCTTC. Translated, it gives CASSQVKYGYTF.

This sequence joins TRBV7-9 and TRBJ2-3; TRBD2 matches at 7 bases. CDR3 length: 15 amino acids. The V and J ends lost 5 bases and 5 bases, in that order; junction bases with no gene match: 10. Germline V CDR1 and CDR2: SEHNR, FQNEAQ (reference sequence). The CDR3 loop is CASSREGGSGDTQYF. As DNA, the CDR3 is TGTGCCAGCAGCCGAGAGGGCGGGAGCGGAGATACGCAGTATTTT.

The chain couples TRBV12-3 or TRBV12-4 to TRBJ1-5, with D unresolved. V was clipped by 7 bases and J by 0 bases, with 7 bases between them. This CDR3 contains 13 residues. The chain's CDR3 is CASTPHSNQPQHF. CDR3 coding DNA: TGTGCCAGCACCCCCCATAGCAATCAGCCCCAGCATTTT.

The chain is built from TRBV28 and TRBJ1-6, with D unresolved. This CDR3 spans 16 amino acids. Looked up from germline, CDR1 is MDHEN and CDR2 is SYDVKM. Trimming cost V 6 bases and J 10 bases, with 22 bases left between them. CDR3 protein: CASRSIRTLFKSPLHF. CDR3 nucleotides: TGTGCCAGCAGGTCAATACGGACGCTCTTCAAATCACCCCTCCACTTT.

The V call is TRBV3-1 (or the pseudogene TRBV3-2), the J call TRBJ2-7; a weak D match, TRBD1 (5 bases). V gave up 0 bases and J gave up 6 bases, with 6 bases separating them. CDR3 length equals 12 residues. CDR1 and CDR2 (germline): LGHDT, YNNKEL (reference sequence). The CDR3 sequence is CASSQDQGEQYF. The CDR3 nucleotides read TGTGCCAGCAGCCAAGATCAGGGCGAGCAGTACTTC.

In its sample, this clone was seen once. This chain connects TRBV19 to TRBJ2-4, with 9 bases lining up with TRBD2. Germline loops: CDR1 LNHDA, CDR2 SQIVND (reference sequence). The CDR3 contains 18 residues. V lost 3 bases to trimming and J lost 0 bases; unmatched junction nucleotides: 9. The CDR3 is CASSMGSGGTLAKNIQYF. DNA for the CDR3: TGTGCCAGTAGTATGGGTAGCGGGGGAACACTAGCCAAAAACATTCAGTACTTC.

The genes are TRBV4-1 and TRBJ2-1; D remains unclear. In germline, CDR1 is MGHRA, CDR2 YSYEKL. V dropped 0 bases and J dropped 4 bases, with 10 bases sitting between them. The CDR3 extends over 15 amino acids. The CDR3 DNA reads as TGCGCCAGCAGCCAAGAAGCGACGCCTTACAATGAGCAGTTCTTC. This translates into CASSQEATPYNEQFF.

This sequence joins TRBV24-1 and TRBJ2-3; TRBD2 matches 7 bases. V was clipped by 4 bases and J by 2 bases; unmatched bases: 11. Per the germline V gene, CDR1 is KGHDR and CDR2 is SFDVKD. The CDR3 has 17 amino acids. The CDR3 protein is CATSETFGAGATDTQYF. In DNA, the CDR3 is TGTGCCACCAGTGAGACATTCGGTGCGGGAGCCACAGATACGCAGTATTTT.

The rearrangement links TRBV19 to TRBJ1-3; TRBD1 aligns across 8 bases. Germline V gene sequence: CDR1 LNHDA, CDR2 SQIVND (reference sequence). Trimming cost V 10 bases and J 0 bases; bases outside gene matches: 8. This CDR3 spans 15 amino acids. The CDR3 DNA is TGTGCCACCTCGGACAGGGCCAGCTCTGGAAACACCATATATTTT. Protein product: CATSDRASSGNTIYF.

The J gene is TRBJ1-2, the V gene TRBV27; weak D call: TRBD1 (6 bases). Looked up from germline, CDR1 is MNHEY and CDR2 is SMNVEV (reference sequence). Deletions cut 8 bases from V and 4 bases from J, with 26 bases between. This CDR3 contains 17 residues. This CDR3 is CASGDGARGAGGYGYTF. Written as DNA, the CDR3 is TGTGCCAGCGGGGATGGCGCCAGGGGCGCCGGAGGCTATGGCTACACCTTC.

This chain links TRBV18 with TRBJ1-3; D may be TRBD1 (6 bases). The CDR3 is 16 amino acids. Trimming took 0 bases from V and 0 from J, leaving 9 bases between them. The germline V gene encodes CDR1 KGHSH and CDR2 LQKENI. The CDR3 spells CASSPPQGPSGNTIYF. CDR3 sequence (DNA): TGTGCCAGCTCACCACCGCAGGGGCCCTCTGGAAACACCATATATTTT.

The J gene is TRBJ1-6, the V gene TRBV10-3, with D tentatively TRBD1 (6 bases). With 2 bases removed from V and 10 bases from J, the gap between germline ends came to 15 bases. CDR3 length equals 15 residues. CDR1 ENHRY and CDR2 SYGVKD come from the germline V gene. The CDR3, as DNA: TGTGCCATCAGTGAGGGGCAGGGGAGGGTATCACCCCTCCACTTT. Translation: CAISEGQGRVSPLHF.

The V gene is TRBV4-1, the J gene TRBJ1-1; D ambiguous. The germline V gene has CDR1 MGHRA and CDR2 YSYEKL. The germline V and J ends were trimmed by 4 bases and 1 base, with 13 bases remaining between them. The CDR3 consists of 15 residues. The CDR3 nucleotides are TGCGCCAGCAGCCTGAACGCACTTTCGAACACTGAAGCTTTCTTT. Residues: CASSLNALSNTEAFF.

The CDR3, as DNA: TGTGCCAGCAGTCGTCAGGGGGCGGGTAGCAATCAGCCCCAGCATTTT. This encodes CASSRQGAGSNQPQHF. The chain recombines TRBV27 with TRBJ1-5; 8 positions agree with TRBD1. V lost 5 bases to trimming and J lost 0 bases; unmatched junction nucleotides: 6. The CDR3 sequence is 16 residues long. Germline values: CDR1 MNHEY, CDR2 SMNVEV (reference sequence).

V is TRBV7-9 and J is TRBJ2-5, with 8 bases fitting TRBD1. Germline lookup yields CDR1 SEHNR and CDR2 FQNEAQ (reference sequence). V gave up 4 bases and J gave up 4 bases; unmatched junction bases: 5. The CDR3 is 14 residues long. CDR3 loop: CASSSIGQGETQYF. In DNA, the CDR3 is TGTGCCAGCAGCTCCATCGGACAGGGAGAGACCCAGTACTTC.